The clone carrying this T cell receptor beta chain was picked up a small number of times. The antigen is undetermined. As for treatment: approximately 9-day PBMC culture with coronavirus spike peptide pools or control peptides (ViraFEST assay). In the ViraFEST assay, peptide-pool expansion preceded TCR sequencing of expanded clonotypes. Per the germline V gene, CDR1 is LGHNA and CDR2 is YSLEER. The CDR3 runs to 15 residues. The V gene end was trimmed by 4 bases and the J gene end by 7 bases; junction bases not matched to a gene: 3. Cultured CD4+ T-cell DNA underwent Oncomine TCR Beta short-read sequencing. Cultured CD4+ T cells yielded the extracted genomic DNA. MiXCR, applied by TCRdb to the PCR reads, yields one record per CDR3 protein. The data contain 9,500 to 10,000 distinct CDR3 sequences, around 49% of them singletons. The entry originates in a study of vaccination and CD4 T cells after COVID-19. Study context: Samples were taken after vaccination, a median of around 78 days after dose two, with a range of 14 to 241. A CEFX pool, an HIV-1 Nef pool, or no peptide went to control cultures.

Sequencing input: CD4+ T cells from blood, cultured in vitro. The chain has TRBV4-3 and TRBJ1-6; TRBD1 agrees at 11 bases. The TCR was taken from a human donor who had recovered from COVID-19. In nucleotides, the CDR3 is TGCGCCAGCAGCCGAGGACAGGGGGCGAATTCACCCCTCCACTTT. Translated: CASSRGQGANSPLHF.